The 6 T cell receptor beta chains given below trace back to one sample, sequenced in a study of cytomegalovirus exposure and HLA in healthy donors. Use of 60 Vbeta and 13 Jbeta primers characterized the PCR. Only in-frame clones appear in the TCRdb table, and some are missing; sequencing was by immunoSEQ multiplex PCR. Its listing shows some 200,000 clones. Sequencing was done on a sample of PBMCs. The receptors here all came from a boy aged 10-17 years in good health and CMV-seronegative.

The genes are TRBV5-1 and TRBJ1-2, with TRBD1 matching over 12 bases. V trimming: 4 bases; J trimming: 4 bases; junction bases outside the gene matches: 2. CDR3 length: 14 residues. The germline V gene has CDR1 SGHRS and CDR2 YFSETQ. The CDR3 DNA is TGCGCCAGCAGCGGGACAGGGGGCCTCTATGGCTACACCTTC. It encodes CASSGTGGLYGYTF. The complete variable domain, with remaining parts taken from reference TRBV5-1 and TRBJ1-2, reads KAGVTQTPRYLIKTRGQQVTLSCSPISGHRSVSWYQQTPGQGLQFLFEYFSETQRNKGNFPGRFSGRQFSNSRSEMNVSTLELGDSALYLCASSGTGGLYGYTFGSGTRLTVV.

The chain joins TRBV4-1 to TRBJ1-2; TRBD1 is a possible D gene (6 bases). Trimming cost V 4 bases and J 6 bases, with 18 bases left between them. Germline-derived CDR1 and CDR2 are MGHRA and YSYEKL. CDR3 size: 15 residues. This chain's CDR3 is CASSPIEDRGNGYTF. CDR3 DNA sequence: TGCGCCAGCAGCCCCATCGAGGACAGAGGGAATGGCTACACCTTC.

The rearrangement links TRBV6-1 to TRBJ2-7; 8 nucleotides agree with TRBD2. The CDR3 runs to 15 residues. In germline, CDR1 is MNHNS, CDR2 SASEGT. V lost 3 bases and J lost 4; bases outside the gene matches: 8. The CDR3 nucleotides are TGTGCCAGCAGTGATGTCGGGGGGGCATCTTACGAGCAGTACTTC. Its protein product is CASSDVGGASYEQYF.

This chain joins TRBV27 and TRBJ1-2, with TRBD1 identical over 11 bases. After removal of 5 bases from V and 8 bases from J, the junction contained 10 bases not matched to a gene. The CDR3 contains 15 residues. Germline CDR1 reads MNHEY; CDR2 reads SMNVEV (reference sequence). This chain's CDR3 is CASSIMDRGLGGYTF. CDR3 nucleotide sequence: TGTGCCAGCAGTATCATGGACAGGGGGCTGGGGGGCTACACCTTC.

The CDR3 DNA follows: TGTGCCAGCAGGAGCTCCCCGGACAGCTACACTGAAGCTTTCTTT. Translating gives CASRSSPDSYTEAFF. The chain is built from TRBV6-5 and TRBJ1-1; TRBD1 might be the D (6 bases). From germline, CDR1 is MNHEY and CDR2 SVGAGI. This CDR3 has 15 residues. V lost 6 bases to trimming and J lost 3 bases, with 17 bases between them.

Concerning this clone: Since no conserved phenylalanine or tryptophan closes the CDR3, a read error is the likely cause. The chain recombines TRBV7-9 with TRBJ1-2; D gene uncertain. The V end lost 5 bases, the J end lost 7 bases, and 29 bases lay between the germline ends. The CDR3 runs to 18 residues. CDR1 is SEHNR, CDR2 FQNEAQ, per germline (reference sequence). CDR3 in DNA: TGTGCCAGCAGCCCCCTAGATGCAGAAGTGGTGCGTGGCGGTGGCTACACCTCC. This translates into CASSPLDAEVVRGGGYTS.